These T cell receptor beta chains were read from a single sample in a study of CD8 T cells in ankylosing spondylitis. TCRdb reprocessed the 5' RACE reads with MiXCR, giving one entry per CDR3 protein. The table lists 90,000 to 120,000 distinct CDR3 sequences, about 25% of them singletons, with 9% to 15% in the top ten. Sequences were obtained from synovial fluid, either unsorted or a sorted T cell fraction (not recorded which). All receptors derive from a male donor with ankylosing spondylitis. The CDR3 runs from the conserved cysteine through the conserved F or W. D genes are given only for firm matches. Size values are once, few and many counts, or a class for expanded clones, and some rows have none.

d_call	v_call	j_call	clone_size	cdr3_length	cdr3_nt	cdr3_aa
.	TRBV20-1	TRBJ2-1	few	13	TGCAGTGCTAGACCGGGAAACTACAATGAGCAGTTCTTC	CSARPGNYNEQFF
.	TRBV5-1	TRBJ2-3	many	16	TGCGCCAGCAGCTTGGCCGTTAGCGGACGCACAGATACGCAGTATTTT	CASSLAVSGRTDTQYF
.	TRBV15	TRBJ1-2	.	15	TGTGCCACCAGCAGCGACAACCTTATCAGCTTTGGCTACACCTTC	CATSSDNLISFGYTF
.	TRBV6-1	TRBJ2-1	few	16	TGTGCCAGCAGTCAGGAGTCCCTAGCTGCCTACAATGAGCAGTTCTTC	CASSQESLAAYNEQFF
.	TRBV5-1	TRBJ1-4	few	14	TGCGCCAGCAGCTTGGGGCTGGGGAATGAAAAACTGTTTTTT	CASSLGLGNEKLFF
TRBD2	TRBV20-1	TRBJ2-1	many	15	TGCAGTGCTAGAGATGGCAGCGGGGCCTACAATGAGCAGTTCTTC	CSARDGSGAYNEQFF
.	TRBV20-1	TRBJ1-1	.	12	TGCAGTGCTACCCGACAGAACACTGAAGCTTTCTTT	CSATRQNTEAFF
.	TRBV3-1	TRBJ2-1	.	13	TGTGCCAGCAGCCAAGTCGCGGGCCGTAAGCAGTTCTTC	CASSQVAGRKQFF
TRBD1	TRBV12-3/TRBV12-4	TRBJ2-7	few	15	TGTGCCAGCAGTCGGACAGGGGGCGATTTGTACGAGCAGTACTTC	CASSRTGGDLYEQYF
.	TRBV3-1	TRBJ2-2	few	17	TGTGCCAGCAGTCCCCCCACGGGTGTAGGATTGACCGGGGAGCTGTTTTTT	CASSPPTGVGLTGELFF
TRBD1	TRBV29-1	TRBJ2-3	.	16	TGCAGCGTGGGGACAGGGTACCTCCCCAACACAGATACGCAGTATTTT	CSVGTGYLPNTDTQYF
.	TRBV20-1	TRBJ1-1	few	14	TGCAGTGCCCGAGGACCGACGGGTGACACTGAAGCTTTCTTT	CSARGPTGDTEAFF
TRBD2	TRBV15	TRBJ2-1	.	14	TGTGCCACCAGCTACAGAGGTGGAGGGAGGGCCCAGTTCTTC	CATSYRGGGRAQFF
.	TRBV12-3/TRBV12-4	TRBJ2-1	.	14	TGTGCCAGCAGACGAGCGGACTCCTACAATGAGCAGTTCTTC	CASRRADSYNEQFF
.	TRBV3-1	TRBJ2-7	.	13	TGTGCCAGCAGCCAATGGGACGCCTACGAGCAGTACTTC	CASSQWDAYEQYF
.	TRBV20-1	TRBJ2-3	few	15	TGCAGTGCTAGGCGGGTAGCTGAGTCGGCAGATACGCAGTATTTT	CSARRVAESADTQYF
TRBD2	TRBV2	TRBJ2-3	.	15	TGTGCCAGCAGTAAAACTGGGACTAGCGCAGATACGCAGTATTTT	CASSKTGTSADTQYF
.	TRBV11-2	TRBJ2-1	many	12	TGTGCCAGCAGCTTAGAATGGACTGAACAGTTCTTC	CASSLEWTEQFF